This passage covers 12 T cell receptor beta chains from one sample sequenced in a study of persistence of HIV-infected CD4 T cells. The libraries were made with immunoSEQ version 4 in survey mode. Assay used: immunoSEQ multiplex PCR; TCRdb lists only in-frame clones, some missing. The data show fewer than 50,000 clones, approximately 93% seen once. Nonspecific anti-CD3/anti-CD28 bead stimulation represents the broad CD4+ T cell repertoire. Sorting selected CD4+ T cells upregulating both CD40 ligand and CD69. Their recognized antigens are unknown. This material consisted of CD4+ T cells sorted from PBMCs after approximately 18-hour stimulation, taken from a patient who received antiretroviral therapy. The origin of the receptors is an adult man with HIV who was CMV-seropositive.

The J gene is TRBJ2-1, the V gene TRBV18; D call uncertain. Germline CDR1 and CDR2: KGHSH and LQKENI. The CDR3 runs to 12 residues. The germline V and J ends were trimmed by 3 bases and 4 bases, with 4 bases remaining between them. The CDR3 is CASSPSYNEQFF. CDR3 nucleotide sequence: TGTGCCAGCTCACCCAGTTACAATGAGCAGTTCTTC.

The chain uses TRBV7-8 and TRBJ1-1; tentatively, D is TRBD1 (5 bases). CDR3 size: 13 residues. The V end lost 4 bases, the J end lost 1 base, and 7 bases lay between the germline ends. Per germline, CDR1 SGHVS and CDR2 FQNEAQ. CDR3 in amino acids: CASSYGQNTEAFF. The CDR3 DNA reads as TGTGCCAGCAGCTACGGACAGAACACTGAAGCTTTCTTT.

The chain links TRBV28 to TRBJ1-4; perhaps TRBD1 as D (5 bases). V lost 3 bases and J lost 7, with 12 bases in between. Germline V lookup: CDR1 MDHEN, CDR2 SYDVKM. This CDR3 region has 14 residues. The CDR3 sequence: CASSFPGDGEKLFF. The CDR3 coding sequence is TGTGCCAGCAGTTTTCCGGGGGATGGTGAAAAACTGTTTTTT.

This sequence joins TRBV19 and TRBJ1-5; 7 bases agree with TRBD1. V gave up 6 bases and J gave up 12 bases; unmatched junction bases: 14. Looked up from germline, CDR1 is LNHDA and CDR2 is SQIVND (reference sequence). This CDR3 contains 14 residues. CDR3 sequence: CASSYTTLGQNQHF. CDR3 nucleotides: TGTGCCAGTAGCTATACTACGCTGGGACAGAACCAGCATTTT.

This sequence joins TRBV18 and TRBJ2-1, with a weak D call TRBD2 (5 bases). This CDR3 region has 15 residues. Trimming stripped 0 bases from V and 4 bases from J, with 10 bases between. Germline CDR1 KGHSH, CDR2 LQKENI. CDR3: CASSPPFRGYNEQFF. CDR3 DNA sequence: TGTGCCAGCTCACCACCATTTCGGGGATACAATGAGCAGTTCTTC.

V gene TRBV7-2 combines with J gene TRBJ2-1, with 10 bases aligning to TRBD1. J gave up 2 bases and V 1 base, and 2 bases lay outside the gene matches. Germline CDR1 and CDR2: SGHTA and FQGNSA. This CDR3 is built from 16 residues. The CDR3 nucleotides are TGTGCCAGCAGCTTAGGAGGGACAGGGGCCTACAATGAGCAGTTCTTC. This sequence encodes CASSLGGTGAYNEQFF.

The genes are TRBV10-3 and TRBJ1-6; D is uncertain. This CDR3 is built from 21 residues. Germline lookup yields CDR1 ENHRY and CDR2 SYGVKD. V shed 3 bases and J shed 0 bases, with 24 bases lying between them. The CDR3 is CAISDFYSGSEGSSYNSPLHF. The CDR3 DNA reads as TGTGCCATCAGTGACTTTTATTCCGGGTCGGAAGGTAGCTCCTATAATTCACCCCTCCACTTT.

CDR3 loop: CASSVASAFRGDSPLHF. The CDR3 region has the DNA TGTGCCAGCAGCGTAGCTTCCGCCTTCAGGGGGGATTCACCCCTCCACTTT. The V gene is TRBV9, the J gene TRBJ1-6; 7 bases agree with TRBD1. Germline V gene data show CDR1 as SGDLS and CDR2 as YYNGEE. V gave up 0 bases and J gave up 8 bases; unmatched junction bases: 11. The CDR3 loop spans 17 amino acids. Looking up the rest from reference TRBV9 and TRBJ1-6 gives the full variable domain: DSGVTQTPKHLITATGQRVTLRCSPRSGDLSVYWYQQSLDQGLQFLIQYYNGEERAKGNILERFSAQQFPDLHSELNLSSLELGDSALYFCASSVASAFRGDSPLHFGNGTRLTVT.

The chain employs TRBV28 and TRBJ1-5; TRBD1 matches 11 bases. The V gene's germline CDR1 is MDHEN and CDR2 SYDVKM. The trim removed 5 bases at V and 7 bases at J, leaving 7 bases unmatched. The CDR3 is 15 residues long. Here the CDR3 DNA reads TGTGCCAGCAGTAGCGGACAGGGGGCACTCCAGCCCCAGCATTTT. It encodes CASSSGQGALQPQHF.

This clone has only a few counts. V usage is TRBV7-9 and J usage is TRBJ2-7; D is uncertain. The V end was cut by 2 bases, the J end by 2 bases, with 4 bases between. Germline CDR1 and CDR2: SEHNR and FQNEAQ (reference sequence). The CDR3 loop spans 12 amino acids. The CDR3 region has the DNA TGTGCCAGCAGCTTATTACCCTACGAGCAGTACTTC. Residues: CASSLLPYEQYF.

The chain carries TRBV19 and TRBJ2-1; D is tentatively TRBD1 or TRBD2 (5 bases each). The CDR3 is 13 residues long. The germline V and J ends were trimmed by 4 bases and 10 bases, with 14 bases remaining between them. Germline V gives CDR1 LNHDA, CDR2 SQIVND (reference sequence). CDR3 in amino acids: CASSTLGDLEQFF. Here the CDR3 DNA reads TGTGCCAGTAGTACGCTGGGGGACCTCGAGCAGTTCTTC.

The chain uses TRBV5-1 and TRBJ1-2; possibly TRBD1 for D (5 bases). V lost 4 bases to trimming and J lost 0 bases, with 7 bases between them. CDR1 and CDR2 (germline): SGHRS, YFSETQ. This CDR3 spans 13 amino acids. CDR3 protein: CASSPDTNYGYTF. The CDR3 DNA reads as TGCGCCAGCAGCCCGGACACTAACTATGGCTACACCTTC.